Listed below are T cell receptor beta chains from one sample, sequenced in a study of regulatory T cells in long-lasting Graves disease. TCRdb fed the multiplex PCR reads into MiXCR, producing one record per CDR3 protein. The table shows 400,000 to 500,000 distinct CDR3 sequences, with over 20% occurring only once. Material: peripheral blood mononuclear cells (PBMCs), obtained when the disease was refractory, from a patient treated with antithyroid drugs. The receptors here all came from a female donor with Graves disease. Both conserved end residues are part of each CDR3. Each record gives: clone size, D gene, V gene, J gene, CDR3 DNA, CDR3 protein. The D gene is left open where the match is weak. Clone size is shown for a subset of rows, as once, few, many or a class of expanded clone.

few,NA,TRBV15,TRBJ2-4,TGTGCCACCAGCAGAGGTGGGGGAGAAGCCATTCAGTACTTC,CATSRGGGEAIQYF
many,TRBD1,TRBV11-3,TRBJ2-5,TGTGCCAGCAGCTTAGGGGACAGAGAGCAAGAGACCCAGTACTTC,CASSLGDREQETQYF
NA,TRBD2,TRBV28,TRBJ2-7,TGTGCCAGCAACTCTCCCGAGCTAGCGGGAGGTCGCGAGCAGCACTTC,CASNSPELAGGREQHF
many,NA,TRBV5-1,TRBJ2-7,TGCGCCAGCAGCTATCAGGGTGAAGAGCAGTACTTC,CASSYQGEEQYF
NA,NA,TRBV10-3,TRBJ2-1,TGTGCCATCAGTGAGTCGGTGAGGATTACTGGACAGACATCCTACAATGAGCAGTTCTTC,CAISESVRITGQTSYNEQFF
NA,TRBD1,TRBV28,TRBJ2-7,TGTGCCAGCAGTTACTCGAGGCAGGGGGCGGTGGAGCAGTACTTC,CASSYSRQGAVEQYF
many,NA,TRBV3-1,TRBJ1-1,TGTGCCAGCAGCCAATACAGCTTAAGCGATGCTTTCTTT,CASSQYSLSDAFF
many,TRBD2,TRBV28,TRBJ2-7,TGTGCCACTATTGGACTAGCGGGAGAGAACGAGCAGTACTTC,CATIGLAGENEQYF
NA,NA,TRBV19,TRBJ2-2,TGTGCCAGTAGTATTAGGACAGAATACACCGGGGAGCTGTTTTTT,CASSIRTEYTGELFF
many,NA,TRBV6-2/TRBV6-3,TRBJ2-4,TGTGCCAGCAGTTCCGGAGGGGTTCGCATTCAGTACTTC,CASSSGGVRIQYF
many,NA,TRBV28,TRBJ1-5,TGTGCCAGCAGTTTAGGTTCGCCGAGCAATCAGCCCCAGCATTTT,CASSLGSPSNQPQHF
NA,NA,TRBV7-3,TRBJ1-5,TGTGCCAGCAGCTTGTGTACCCTGGACCCACAGCCCCAGCATTTT,CASSLCTLDPQPQHF
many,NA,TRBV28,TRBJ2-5,TGTGCCAGCAGCTTGTTGGAGACCCAGTACTTC,CASSLLETQYF
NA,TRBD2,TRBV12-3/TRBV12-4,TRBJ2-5,TGTGCCAGCAGTCCCGGGACTAGCGGGCTTTCGGACCAAGAGACCCAGTACTTC,CASSPGTSGLSDQETQYF
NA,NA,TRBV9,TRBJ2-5,TGTGCCAGCAGCGTAAGCAGGGGTGAGACCCAGTACTTC,CASSVSRGETQYF
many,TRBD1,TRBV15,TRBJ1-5,TGTGCCACCAGCACCCCCGACAGGGGGAAAAGCAATCAGCCCCAGCATTTT,CATSTPDRGKSNQPQHF